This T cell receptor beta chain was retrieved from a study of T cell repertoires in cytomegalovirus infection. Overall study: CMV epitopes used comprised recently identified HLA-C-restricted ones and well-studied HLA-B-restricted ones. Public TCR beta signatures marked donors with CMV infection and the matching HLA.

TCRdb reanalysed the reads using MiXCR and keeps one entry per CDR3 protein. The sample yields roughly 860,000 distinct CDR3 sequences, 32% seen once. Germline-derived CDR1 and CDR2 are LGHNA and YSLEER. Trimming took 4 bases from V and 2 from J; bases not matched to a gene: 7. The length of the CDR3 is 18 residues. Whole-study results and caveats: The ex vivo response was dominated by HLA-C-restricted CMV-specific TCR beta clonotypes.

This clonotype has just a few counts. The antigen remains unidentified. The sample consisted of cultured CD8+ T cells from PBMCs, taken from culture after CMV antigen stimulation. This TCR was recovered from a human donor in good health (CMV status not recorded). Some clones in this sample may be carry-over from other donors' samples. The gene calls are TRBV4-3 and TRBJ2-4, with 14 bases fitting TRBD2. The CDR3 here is CASSPGLAGEESKNIQYF. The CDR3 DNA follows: TGCGCCAGCAGCCCGGGACTAGCGGGGGAGGAGTCCAAAAACATTCAGTACTTC.